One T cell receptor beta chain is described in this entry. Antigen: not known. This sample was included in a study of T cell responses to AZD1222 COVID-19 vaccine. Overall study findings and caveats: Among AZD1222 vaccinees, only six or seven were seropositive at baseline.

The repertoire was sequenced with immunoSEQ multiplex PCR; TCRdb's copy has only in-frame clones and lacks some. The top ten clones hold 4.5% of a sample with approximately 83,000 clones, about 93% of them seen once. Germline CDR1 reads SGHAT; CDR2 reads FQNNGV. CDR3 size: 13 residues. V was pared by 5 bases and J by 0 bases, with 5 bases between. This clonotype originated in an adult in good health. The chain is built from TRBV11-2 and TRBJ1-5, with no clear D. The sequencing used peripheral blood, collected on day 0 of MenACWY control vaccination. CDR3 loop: CASSPYSNQPQHF. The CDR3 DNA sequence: TGTGCCAGCAGCCCCTATAGCAATCAGCCCCAGCATTTT.